This T cell receptor (beta chain) originates from a study of blood T cells in healthy people across ages. CDR3 length equals 15 residues. The V gene end was trimmed by 4 bases and the J gene end by 3 bases; junction bases not matched to a gene: 6. The germline V gene encodes CDR1 SGHRS and CDR2 YFSETQ. Each of the donors had roughly 9.1 milliliters of peripheral blood drawn into EDTA-treated Vacutainer tubes. This clonotype has at least ten counts. The antigen remains undetermined. Study results and limitations: Estimates based on one million T cells were treated as lower bounds. Bulk PBMC profiling left naive and antigen-experienced comparisons inconclusive.

Primers used in a second PCR of about 6 to 11 cycles were a sample-barcoded 5' primer and a J-beta primer mix. One entry per CDR3 protein results from TCRdb running MiXCR on the 5' RACE reads. The sample lists 1.6 million or so distinct CDR3 sequences, roughly 32% seen once, with about 11% in the top ten. This TCR was recovered from a woman aged 25-40 years in good health. This chain uses TRBV5-1 with TRBJ2-7; 11 bases are a match to TRBD2. Sequencing was carried out using blood. CDR3 protein: CASSLTSGSVYEQYF. The CDR3 DNA reads TGCGCCAGCAGCCTAACTAGCGGGAGCGTCTACGAGCAGTACTTC.